What follows are 27 T cell receptor beta chains derived from one specimen sequenced in a study of CD8 T cells in ankylosing spondylitis. Each CDR3 protein is one row after TCRdb ran MiXCR on the 5' RACE reads. The sample gives around 130,000 distinct CDR3 sequences, roughly an eighth of which show up once; approximately 3% is in the top ten. Sequencing input: blood, either unsorted or a sorted T cell fraction (not recorded which). These receptors were obtained from a female donor with ankylosing spondylitis or in good health (not recorded which).

The genes are TRBV5-6 and TRBJ2-5, with D possibly TRBD2 on 6 matching bases. The CDR3 is 14 residues long. The V and J ends lost 5 bases and 4 bases respectively, with 15 bases between them. The germline gives CDR1 SGHDT, CDR2 YYEEEE. This CDR3 reads CASRRGFNTETQYF. The CDR3 nucleotides read TGTGCCAGCAGGCGGGGATTTAATACAGAGACCCAGTACTTC. Full variable domain (remainder filled in from reference TRBV5-6 and TRBJ2-5): DAGVTQSPTHLIKTRGQQVTLRCSPKSGHDTVSWYQQALGQGPQFIFQYYEEEERQRGNFPDRFSGHQFPNYSSELNVNALLLGDSALYLCASRRGFNTETQYFGPGTRLLVL.

The V call is TRBV7-2, the J call TRBJ2-7; 9 nucleotides match TRBD2. Trimming at V came to 4 bases and at J to 3 bases, leaving 7 bases not matched to a gene. Germline loops: CDR1 SGHTA, CDR2 FQGNSA. There are 15 residues in the CDR3. This CDR3 reads CASSSVAGGIYEQYF. DNA for the CDR3: TGTGCCAGCAGCTCCGTCGCGGGGGGGATCTACGAGCAGTACTTC.

Details on this clonotype: Germline and junction disagree at one end, which may indicate a read error. The J gene is TRBJ2-7, the V gene TRBV7-2; possibly TRBD1 or TRBD2 for D (5 bases each). The CDR3 has 13 amino acids. Per germline, CDR1 SGHTA and CDR2 FQGNSA. This CDR3 reads CASSFIGAYEQYF. DNA for the CDR3: TGTGCCAGCAGCTTCATCGGGGCATACGAGCAGTACTTT.

At least ten counts were recorded for this clonotype. V is TRBV10-3 and J is TRBJ1-6; tentatively, D is TRBD1 (6 bases). V dropped 2 bases and J dropped 0 bases, with 11 bases sitting between them. The CDR3 contains 17 residues. Germline lookup yields CDR1 ENHRY and CDR2 SYGVKD. Here the CDR3 DNA reads TGTGCCATCAGTGAGAGGGACAAGAGCTCCTATAATTCACCCCTCCACTTT. This gives the protein CAISERDKSSYNSPLHF.

This clonotype has just a few counts. CDR3 in DNA: TGTGCCAGCTCCGACGGACAAGCGAACACCGGGGAGCTGTTTTTT. As protein: CASSDGQANTGELFF. This chain uses TRBV18 with TRBJ2-2; possible D gene TRBD1, 5 bases. From germline, CDR1 is KGHSH and CDR2 LQKENI. CDR3 length: 15 amino acids. Trimming took 6 bases from V and 0 from J, leaving 11 bases between them.

Notes on this clonotype: With a much larger clone just one base away, this may be a read error. The V gene is TRBV6-1, the J gene TRBJ2-5; possible D gene TRBD2, 6 bases. The germline CDR1 and CDR2 sequences are MNHNS and SASEGT. The CDR3 is 14 amino acids. CDR3 sequence reads: CAGSLLAEQETQYF. The CDR3 bases are TGTGCCGGCAGTCTTTTAGCGGAGCAAGAGACCCAGTACTTC.

This clonotype has a handful of counts. The rearrangement joins TRBV3-1 to TRBJ2-7, with 7 bases that match TRBD2. The CDR3 runs to 12 residues. CDR1 LGHDT and CDR2 YNNKEL come from the germline V gene (reference sequence). The V gene end was trimmed by 3 bases and the J gene end by 6 bases; junction bases not matched to a gene: 2. The CDR3 loop is CASSQTSTEQYF. For the CDR3, the DNA is TGTGCCAGCAGCCAGACTAGCACCGAGCAGTACTTC.

The rearrangement uses TRBV11-2 and TRBJ2-1; D call uncertain. V was trimmed by 0 bases and J by 0 bases, leaving 9 bases between them. There are 16 residues in the CDR3. Germline V lookup: CDR1 SGHAT, CDR2 FQNNGV. The CDR3 region has the DNA TGTGCCAGCAGCTTAGAACCCCGAGGCTCCTACAATGAGCAGTTCTTC. It encodes CASSLEPRGSYNEQFF.

This clonotype was seen ten or more times. This chain connects TRBV12-3 or TRBV12-4 to TRBJ2-7; 9 bases align to TRBD1. Trimming cost V 6 bases and J 3 bases; bases outside gene matches: 9. The CDR3 has 15 amino acids. This chain's CDR3 is CASSRDRVFDYEQYF. CDR3 nucleotides: TGTGCCAGCAGCCGGGACAGGGTATTCGACTACGAGCAGTACTTC.

This clonotype has just a few counts. CDR3 sequence: CASSLLEGPSYEQYF. CDR3 nucleotide sequence: TGTGCCAGCAGTTTATTGGAGGGGCCCTCCTACGAGCAGTACTTC. This chain joins TRBV12-3 or TRBV12-4 and TRBJ2-7, with a possible D match to TRBD2 (6 bases). This CDR3 is 15 amino acids long. Trimming removed 2 bases at V and 0 bases at J, with 11 bases between.

Of note for this clonotype: A junction boundary mismatches the germline segment, possibly from a read error. The chain uses TRBV7-2 and TRBJ2-7; TRBD1 matches 10 bases. This CDR3 contains 18 residues. Germline V gene sequence: CDR1 SGHTA, CDR2 FQGNSA. CDR3 bases: TGTGCCAACAGCTTACGCGTGACAGGGGGCGCGTACGAAAACGAGCAGTACTTC. This sequence encodes CANSLRVTGGAYENEQYF.

The sample holds many counts of this clonotype. The V gene is TRBV5-1, the J gene TRBJ2-7; D remains unclear. The CDR3 runs 13 residues. V lost 0 bases and J 2 bases, leaving 6 bases between the germline ends. CDR1 and CDR2 from the germline V gene are SGHRS and YFSETQ. CDR3 region: CASSLEAPYEQYF. The CDR3 nucleotides read TGCGCCAGCAGCTTGGAGGCGCCCTACGAGCAGTACTTC.

This clonotype was counted many times. The chain recombines TRBV27 with TRBJ1-1; D is perhaps TRBD1 (6 bases). Per the germline V gene, CDR1 is MNHEY and CDR2 is SMNVEV (reference sequence). The CDR3 runs to 13 residues. V was clipped by 6 bases and J by 4 bases, with 12 bases between them. The CDR3 nucleotides read TGTGCCAGCAGGACCTTGGACAGCACTGAAGCTTTCTTT. It translates to CASRTLDSTEAFF.

This clonotype was found many times. This CDR3 reads CSASLDNSPLHF. The CDR3 nucleotides are TGCAGTGCTAGTCTGGATAATTCACCCCTCCACTTT. J is TRBJ1-6 and V is TRBV20-1; no clear D gene. CDR3 length: 12 residues. Looked up from germline, CDR1 is DFQATT and CDR2 is SNEGSKA (reference sequence). The germline V and J ends were trimmed by 3 bases and 5 bases, with 5 bases remaining between them.

The chain uses TRBV7-2 and TRBJ2-5; D gene uncertain. This CDR3 comprises 13 residues. V lost 2 bases to trimming and J lost 4 bases, with 8 bases between them. CDR1 is SGHTA, CDR2 FQGNSA, per germline. CDR3 in amino acids: CASSLSWSETQYF. For the CDR3, the DNA is TGTGCCAGCAGCTTATCCTGGTCAGAGACCCAGTACTTC.

This clonotype was detected ten times or more. The chain employs TRBV21-1 and TRBJ1-1. TRBV21-1 is a pseudogene. CDR3 length equals 10 residues. This CDR3 is CASSKEGAFF. DNA of the CDR3: TGTGCCAGCAGCAAAGAGGGAGCTTTCTTT.

The chain employs TRBV4-2 and TRBJ2-7, with TRBD2 matching over 9 bases. This CDR3 is 14 amino acids long. V trimming: 2 bases; J trimming: 4 bases; junction bases outside the gene matches: 3. Germline loops: CDR1 LGHNA, CDR2 YNFKEQ. CDR3 region: CASSQTSGSYEQYF. CDR3 bases: TGTGCCAGCAGCCAAACTAGCGGGTCATACGAGCAGTACTTC.

The chain recombines TRBV6-1 with TRBJ1-6, with 7 bases identical to TRBD1. CDR3 length: 16 amino acids. Unmatched junction bases numbered 12, after V lost 6 bases and J lost 7 bases. The V gene's germline CDR1 is MNHNS and CDR2 SASEGT. The CDR3 here is CASSPTGPVGNSPLHF. Here the CDR3 DNA reads TGTGCCAGCAGCCCGACAGGGCCCGTCGGGAATTCACCCCTCCACTTT.

This clonotype was found many times. This chain joins TRBV20-1 and TRBJ1-4; 9 bases line up with TRBD1. V lost 5 bases and J lost 8; bases outside the gene matches: 9. Germline CDR1 reads DFQATT; CDR2 reads SNEGSKA (reference sequence). The CDR3 length is 14 residues. The CDR3 bases are TGCAGTGCTCGGGGACAGGGCACAGGGGAAAAACTGTTTTTT. It specifies CSARGQGTGEKLFF.

The rearrangement uses TRBV5-4 and TRBJ2-7; TRBD2 aligns across 11 bases. This CDR3 has 18 residues. The germline CDR1 and CDR2 sequences are SGHNT and YYREEE (reference sequence). Germline trimming cut 0 bases from V and 3 bases from J; bases unmatched to any gene: 11. As DNA, the CDR3 is TGTGCCAGCAGCTTGGAGGTTGATAGCGGGAGGGCTCTCTACGAGCAGTACTTC. Its translation: CASSLEVDSGRALYEQYF. Complete variable domain (other parts from reference TRBV5-4 and TRBJ2-7): ETGVTQSPTHLIKTRGQQVTLRCSSQSGHNTVSWYQQALGQGPQFIFQYYREEENGRGNFPPRFSGLQFPNYSSELNVNALELDDSALYLCASSLEVDSGRALYEQYFGPGTRLTVT.

This clonotype was counted a few times. This chain uses TRBV2 with TRBJ2-4; TRBD1 agrees at 11 bases. Germline CDR1 reads SNHLY; CDR2 reads FYNNEI. V was pared by 7 bases and J by 0 bases, with 14 bases of the junction left unmatched. The CDR3 has 19 residues. The CDR3 sequence is CASTNGQGAFNLAKNIQYF. In nucleotides, the CDR3 is TGTGCCAGCACCAACGGACAGGGGGCCTTCAATCTAGCCAAAAACATTCAGTACTTC. The full variable domain, rest sourced from reference TRBV2 and TRBJ2-4, is EPEVTQTPSHQVTQMGQEVILRCVPISNHLYFYWYRQILGQKVEFLVSFYNNEISEKSEIFDDQFSVERPDGSNFTLKIRSTKLEDSAMYFCASTNGQGAFNLAKNIQYFGAGTRLSVL.

This clonotype was seen many times. The chain joins TRBV20-1 to TRBJ1-1; 9 bases line up with TRBD1. Trimming took 1 base from V and 6 from J; bases not matched to a gene: 6. The germline gives CDR1 DFQATT, CDR2 SNEGSKA (reference sequence). The CDR3 contains 14 residues. CDR3: CSARAGTGTPEAFF. CDR3 coding DNA: TGCAGTGCTAGAGCAGGGACAGGGACACCTGAAGCTTTCTTT.

There are many counts of this clonotype. The chain couples TRBV7-9 to TRBJ2-1; D is ambiguous. Germline CDR1 reads SEHNR; CDR2 reads FQNEAQ (reference sequence). V lost 5 bases, J lost 7 bases, and 12 bases lay in between. The CDR3 contains 13 residues. CDR3 sequence (DNA): TGTGCCAGCAGCCCCTCGTGGTCAAATGAGCAGTTCTTC. Translated, it gives CASSPSWSNEQFF.

This clonotype was detected many times. The DNA of the CDR3 is TGCGCCAGCAGCTTGGGCCCACAGGGAACCTACGAGCAGTACTTC. This sequence encodes CASSLGPQGTYEQYF. The chain employs TRBV5-1 and TRBJ2-7; possible D gene TRBD1, 6 bases. This CDR3 is 15 amino acids long. Germline CDR1 and CDR2: SGHRS and YFSETQ. Trimming took off 0 bases at V and 2 bases at J, with 12 bases between the two ends.

This clonotype has only a few counts. This chain links TRBV5-1 with TRBJ2-7; possibly TRBD2 for D (6 bases). The CDR3 contains 14 residues. The germline V gene has CDR1 SGHRS and CDR2 YFSETQ. The ends were cut back, 3 bases at V and 2 bases at J, with 12 bases in the middle. CDR3 sequence (DNA): TGCGCCAGCAGCTACAGCGGGCCTCCCTACGAGCAGTACTTC. Encoded protein: CASSYSGPPYEQYF.

This clonotype has just a few counts. The J gene is TRBJ2-1, the V gene TRBV29-1; the match to TRBD2 covers 7 bases. The CDR3 consists of 14 residues. CDR1 is SQVTM and CDR2 is ANQGSEA in the germline V gene. V lost 6 bases and J lost 4; bases outside the gene matches: 9. The CDR3 DNA follows: TGCAGCGTGACCGGGGGGAGTAGGTACAATGAGCAGTTCTTC. It translates to CSVTGGSRYNEQFF.

This clonotype has a count of ten or more. CDR3 sequence: CSVHRGEYYGYTF. As DNA, the CDR3 is TGCAGCGTTCACAGGGGGGAATACTATGGCTACACCTTC. The genes are TRBV29-1 and TRBJ1-2; 8 bases match TRBD1. The V gene's germline CDR1 is SQVTM and CDR2 ANQGSEA. V trimming: 5 bases; J trimming: 3 bases; junction bases outside the gene matches: 5. The CDR3 has 13 residues.